This TCR beta chain derives from a study of T cells after yellow fever vaccination. Study summary: SMART-Seq v4 Ultra Low Input handled preparation of low-cell-number fractions.

TCRdb re-called the 5' RACE reads through MiXCR, storing one row per CDR3 protein. The sample has about 510,000 distinct CDR3 sequences, 20% to 25% seen once. This clonotype was picked up many times. The V gene end was trimmed by 4 bases and the J gene end by 5 bases; junction bases not matched to a gene: 11. CDR1 is SGDLS, CDR2 YYNGEE, per germline. This CDR3 spans 16 amino acids. The source was PBMCs, collected about 20 days after the first yellow fever vaccination. The chain carries TRBV9 and TRBJ1-1; the match to TRBD1 covers 10 bases. This clonotype originated in a man aged 18 to 29 who received the YFV17D yellow fever vaccine. This CDR3 is CASSTGTGAKITEAFF. In DNA, the CDR3 is TGTGCCAGCAGCACCGGGACAGGGGCGAAGATTACTGAAGCTTTCTTT.